This TCR beta chain was captured in a study of blood T cell repertoires in COVID-19. About the research overall: The origin of the acute and convalescent COVID-19 samples was the United States, Italy and Spain.

This CDR3 region has 11 residues. Trimming removed 8 bases from V and 14 bases from J, with 13 bases in between. The germline gives CDR1 SNHLY, CDR2 FYNNEI. The authors' processing: How many nucleated cells were present was estimated from reference gene primer amplification. Libraries were prepared by immunoSEQ multiplex PCR; TCRdb keeps only in-frame clonotypes and omits some of them. V and J calls and clone size come straight from that table; D and trimming were deduced from the DNA. Of some 450,000 clones listed, 70% to 90% are singletons. While infection was still active, Seattle patients were enrolled and then followed longitudinally.

Sequences were obtained from peripheral blood. The clonotype was recovered from a man younger than 35 with COVID-19, enrolled during active disease. This chain joins TRBV2 and TRBJ1-6, with D maybe TRBD1 (5 bases). CDR3 nucleotide sequence: TGTGCCAGCTATCCAGGGCAGTCCCTCCACTTT. Encoded protein: CASYPGQSLHF.